This T cell receptor beta chain was sequenced for a study of T-cell reconstitution after alpha-beta-depleted transplantation in children. A library of TCRbeta sequences, prepared with unique molecular identifiers, was generated. TCRdb redid the calling of the PCR reads with MiXCR, one entry per CDR3 protein. The table records about 230,000 distinct CDR3 sequences, more than 7.5% of them present only once. This clonotype has ten or more counts. This specimen consisted of PBMCs from the stem cell graft donor, obtained from the stem cell graft. The sequence was obtained from a human donor who donated a stem cell graft to a child with SCID.

The CDR3, as DNA: TGTGCCAGCAGCGTAGGACAGGGGGACAATGAGCAGTTCTTC. This sequence encodes CASSVGQGDNEQFF. J is TRBJ2-1 and V is TRBV9; 9 nucleotides align to TRBD1. V trimming: 0 bases; J trimming: 5 bases; junction bases outside the gene matches: 0. This CDR3 spans 14 amino acids. Germline V lookup: CDR1 SGDLS, CDR2 YYNGEE.